This passage covers 2 T cell receptor beta chains from one sample sequenced in a study of cytomegalovirus exposure and HLA in healthy donors. The primer mix had 60 Vbeta and 13 Jbeta primers. Assay used: immunoSEQ multiplex PCR; TCRdb lists only in-frame clones, some missing. The table lists approximately 120,000 clones, 81% of them singletons, with 2.2% in the top ten. The sequencing input was PBMCs. The receptors stem from a woman in her thirties in good health and CMV-seronegative.

The rearrangement links TRBV9 to TRBJ1-4; 8 positions match TRBD1. Looked up from germline, CDR1 is SGDLS and CDR2 is YYNGEE. This CDR3 contains 15 residues. Trimming at V came to 4 bases and at J to 8 bases, leaving 10 bases not matched to a gene. For the CDR3, the DNA is TGTGCCAGCAGCCCCGACGGGGACAGGCCGGAAAAACTGTTTTTT. Its translation is CASSPDGDRPEKLFF.

This clone was seen a handful of times. A read error may produce the germline difference seen at one junction end. This chain joins TRBV7-9 and TRBJ2-1, with D uncertain. Germline values: CDR1 SEHNR, CDR2 FQNEAQ (reference sequence). The CDR3 is 11 amino acids. The CDR3 loop reads CSSSPSNEQFF. The CDR3, as DNA: TGTTCCAGCAGCCCCAGCAATGAGCAGTTCTTC.